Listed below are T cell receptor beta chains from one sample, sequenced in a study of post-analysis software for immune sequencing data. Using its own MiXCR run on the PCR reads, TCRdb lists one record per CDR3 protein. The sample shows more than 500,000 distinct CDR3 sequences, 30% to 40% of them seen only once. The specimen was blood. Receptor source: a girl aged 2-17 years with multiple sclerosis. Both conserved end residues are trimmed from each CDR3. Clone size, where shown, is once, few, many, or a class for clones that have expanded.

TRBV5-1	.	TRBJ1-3	ASRDTEGNTTY
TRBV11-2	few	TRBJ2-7	ASSLGGSVYEQY
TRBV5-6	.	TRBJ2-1	ASSWAGGQDNEQF
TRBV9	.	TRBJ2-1	ASSVVGSGGRSSYNEQF
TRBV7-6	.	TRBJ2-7	ASGKGRSSYEQY
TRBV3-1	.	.	ASSRLGDCEQY
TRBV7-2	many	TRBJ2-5	ASSLEASGGFRAQY
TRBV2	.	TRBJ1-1	ASSTDRVTEAF
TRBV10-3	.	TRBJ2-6	AFAPTSGGAGANVLT
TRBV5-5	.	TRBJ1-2	ASSLVEGAPYDGYT
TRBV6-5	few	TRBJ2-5	ASSTGLAGMQETQY
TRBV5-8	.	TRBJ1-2	ASSLTGRYGYT
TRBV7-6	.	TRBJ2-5	ASSFLAGNQETQY
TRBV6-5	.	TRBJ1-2	ATLRGRDYGYT
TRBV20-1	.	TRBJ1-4	SARDLFGGSVEGSLNEKLF
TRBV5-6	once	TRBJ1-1	ASNLEPSNTEAF
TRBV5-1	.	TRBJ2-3	ASTPEGRNTDTQY
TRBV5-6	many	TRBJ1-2	ASSWGAKTNYGYT
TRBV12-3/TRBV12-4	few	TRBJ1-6	ASSLGTENSPLH
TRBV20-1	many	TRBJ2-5	SARLQRGDGETQY
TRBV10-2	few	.	ASSLTSGGAPYEQY
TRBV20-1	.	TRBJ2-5	SASLGGAGYETQY
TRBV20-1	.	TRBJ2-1	SAQSNEQF
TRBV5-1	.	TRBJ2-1	ASKHPWDRIYNEQF
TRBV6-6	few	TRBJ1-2	ASSYLRDNYGYT
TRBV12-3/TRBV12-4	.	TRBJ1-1	ASSDFFGSEAF
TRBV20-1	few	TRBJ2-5	SAKGQGREQY
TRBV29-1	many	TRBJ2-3	SVGDRGTDTQY
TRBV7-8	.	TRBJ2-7	ASSLRPGVHLYEQY
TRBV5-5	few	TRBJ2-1	ASSPLGGPGHNEQF
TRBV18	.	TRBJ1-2	ASSPPALMGYT
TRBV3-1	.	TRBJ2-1	ASSQEWQGPYNEQF
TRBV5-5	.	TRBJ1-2	ASSLETALYGYT
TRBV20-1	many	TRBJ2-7	SANRGSYEQY
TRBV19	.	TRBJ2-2	ASSEKDRARGELF